This TCR beta chain derives from a study of cytomegalovirus exposure and HLA in healthy donors. Turning to the study itself: The 120 million or so unique TCR beta sequences, from roughly 170 million T cells, were found by an earlier analysis. Study-wide results and limits: As a later analysis showed, a missense DCLRE1C variant was linked to trimming of TCR beta V- and J-genes.

Researchers ran the PCR with 60 Vbeta and 13 Jbeta primers. TCRdb's table, derived via immunoSEQ multiplex PCR, lists solely in-frame clones and lacks some. The table has fewer than 250,000 clones, 82% seen once. Germline loops: CDR1 LNHNV, CDR2 YYDKDF (reference sequence). Trimming removed 8 bases from V and 1 base from J, with 15 bases in between. This CDR3 has 14 amino acids. Remarks on this clone: Its antigen is not identified.

The TCR comes from a man aged 35 to 55 in good health and CMV-seropositive. The sequencing input was PBMCs. The rearrangement joins TRBV15 to TRBJ2-7, with D possibly TRBD2 on 5 matching bases. The CDR3 sequence is CATSPAAVSYEQYF. In nucleotides, the CDR3 is TGTGCCACCTCTCCAGCAGCGGTGTCCTACGAGCAGTACTTC.